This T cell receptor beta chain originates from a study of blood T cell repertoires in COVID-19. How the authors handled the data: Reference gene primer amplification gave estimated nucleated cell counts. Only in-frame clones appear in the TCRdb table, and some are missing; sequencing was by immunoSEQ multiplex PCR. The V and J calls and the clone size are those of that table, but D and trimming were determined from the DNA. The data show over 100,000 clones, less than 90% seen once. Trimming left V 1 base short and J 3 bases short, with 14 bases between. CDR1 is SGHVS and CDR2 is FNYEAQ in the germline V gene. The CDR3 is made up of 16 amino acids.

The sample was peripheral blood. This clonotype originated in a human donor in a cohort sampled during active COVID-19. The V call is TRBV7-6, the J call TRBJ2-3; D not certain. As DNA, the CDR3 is TGTGCCAGCAGCTTAGGACAACAGAGTGGTACAGATACGCAGTATTTT. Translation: CASSLGQQSGTDTQYF. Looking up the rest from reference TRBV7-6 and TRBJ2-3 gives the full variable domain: GAGVSQSPRYKVTKRGQDVALRCDPISGHVSLYWYRQALGQGPEFLTYFNYEAQQDKSGLPNDRFSAERPEGSISTLTIQRTEQRDSAMYRCASSLGQQSGTDTQYFGPGTRLTVL.